These 31 T cell receptor beta chains came from one sample sequenced in a study of T cell repertoires in cytomegalovirus infection (dated by TCRdb to the late 2010s). Sequencing took place on an Illumina HiSeq 1500. TCRdb ran its own pipeline on the public reads, namely fastp trimming at Q25 and MiXCR clone calling, and kept in-frame beta chains. Rows are combined by CDR3 protein, so each entry shows the most common genes and DNA. This sample has 510,000 or so distinct CDR3 sequences in its table, and around a quarter of those were observed once. The ten biggest clones cover roughly an eighth of the sample. Material for sequencing was PBMCs. The receptors originated from a human donor in good health (CMV status not recorded). Some clones in this sample may be carry-over from other donors' samples.

The genes are TRBV14 and TRBJ1-3; no clear D. Trimming removed 1 base from V and 0 bases from J, with 13 bases in between. The germline CDR1 and CDR2 sequences are SGHDN and FVKESK. The CDR3 totals 17 residues. The CDR3 reads CASSQALGLGSGNTIYF. The CDR3 DNA is TGTGCCAGCAGCCAAGCGCTGGGTTTGGGCTCTGGAAACACCATATATTTT. Supplemented by reference TRBV14 and TRBJ1-3, the full variable domain reads EAGVTQFPSHSVIEKGQTVTLRCDPISGHDNLYWYRRVMGKEIKFLLHFVKESKQDESGMPNNRFLAERTGGTYSTLKVQPAELEDSGVYFCASSQALGLGSGNTIYFGEGSWLTVV.

The rearrangement uses TRBV27 and TRBJ2-7, with D uncertain. Germline loops: CDR1 MNHEY, CDR2 SMNVEV (reference sequence). The CDR3 sequence is 13 residues long. Trimming removed 3 bases from V and 4 bases from J, with 10 bases in between. CDR3 sequence reads: CASSFSREYEQYF. CDR3 nucleotide sequence: TGTGCCAGCAGTTTTAGTAGGGAATACGAGCAGTACTTC.

This chain connects TRBV6-6 to TRBJ2-1, with 11 bases identical to TRBD2. Germline loops: CDR1 MNHNY, CDR2 SVGAGI (reference sequence). This CDR3 has 14 residues. The ends lost 5 bases at V and 7 bases at J; junction bases unmatched: 4. The CDR3 loop reads CASSVLAGANEQFF. CDR3 nucleotides: TGTGCCAGCAGTGTACTAGCGGGGGCTAATGAGCAGTTCTTC.

J is TRBJ2-2 and V is TRBV7-8, with TRBD2 identical over 8 bases. The CDR3 is 15 residues long. The junction had 7 bases not matched to a gene; V was cut back by 6 bases and J by 4 bases. Looked up from germline, CDR1 is SGHVS and CDR2 is FQNEAQ. The CDR3 region has the DNA TGTGCCAGCAGGACTCGTCGGGAGGGCACCGGGGAGCTGTTTTTT. This encodes CASRTRREGTGELFF.

The chain employs TRBV18 and TRBJ1-3; D call uncertain. CDR3 length: 13 amino acids. V was cut by 2 bases and J by 7 bases, with 9 bases left in between. Germline lookup yields CDR1 KGHSH and CDR2 LQKENI. The CDR3 reads CASSPTERNTIYF. The CDR3, as DNA: TGTGCCAGCTCACCAACTGAAAGGAACACCATATATTTT.

This clonotype was seen just once. The chain links TRBV30 to TRBJ2-2, with TRBD2 matching 15 bases. The J segment lost 0 bases and the V segment lost 5 bases, leaving 4 bases of the junction unmatched. Germline V lookup: CDR1 GTSNPN, CDR2 SVGIG (reference sequence). The CDR3 extends over 17 amino acids. DNA of the CDR3: TGTGCCTGGGCGGGACTAGCGGGAGGAACGAACACCGGGGAGCTGTTTTTT. This translates into CAWAGLAGGTNTGELFF.

The chain recombines TRBV20-1 with TRBJ1-1; weak D call: TRBD1 (5 bases). Germline CDR1 and CDR2: DFQATT and SNEGSKA (reference sequence). The length of the CDR3 is 15 residues. The ends were cut back, 0 bases at V and 4 bases at J, with 15 bases in the middle. CDR3 bases: TGCAGTGCTAGAGACGACAGCCCTCGGGGCACTGAAGCTTTCTTT. This encodes CSARDDSPRGTEAFF.

The J gene is TRBJ2-5, the V gene TRBV6-2 or TRBV6-3, with D perhaps matching TRBD2 (6 bases). Germline V gene sequence: CDR1 MNHEY, CDR2 SVGEGT. V was pared by 2 bases and J by 4 bases, with 11 bases between. The CDR3 spans 14 residues. The CDR3 coding sequence is TGTGCCAGCAGTTACGGGGGGAATAGAGAGACCCAGTACTTC. Its translation is CASSYGGNRETQYF.

A remark on this clonotype: A clone one base away is much larger, so this may be a read error. The V gene is TRBV7-8, the J gene TRBJ2-5; D is possibly TRBD2 (5 bases). Trimming took 4 bases from V and 5 from J, leaving 11 bases between them. Germline CDR1 and CDR2: SGHVS and FQNEAQ. CDR3 length: 13 amino acids. CDR3 in amino acids: CASSSDWHETQYF. The CDR3 DNA sequence: TGTGCCAGCAGCTCGGACTGGCATGAGACCCAGTACTTC.

This clonotype has more than one count but fewer than ten. The DNA of the CDR3 is TGTGCCAGTAGTATAGGCCCAGGGTCTAGTTCCTACGAGCAGTACTTC. The encoded protein is CASSIGPGSSSYEQYF. This chain uses TRBV19 with TRBJ2-7; possibly TRBD1 for D (5 bases). Germline CDR1 reads LNHDA; CDR2 reads SQIVND (reference sequence). The CDR3 is made up of 16 amino acids. Trimming removed 1 base from V and 1 base from J, with 14 bases in between.

The J gene is TRBJ2-5, the V gene TRBV7-6; 7 bases map to TRBD2. Germline lookup yields CDR1 SGHVS and CDR2 FNYEAQ. V shed 1 base and J 5 bases; nucleotides not matched to a gene: 13. The CDR3 totals 17 residues. The CDR3 is CASSLGGGSRYGETQYF. CDR3 sequence (DNA): TGTGCCAGCAGCTTAGGCGGCGGGAGTCGTTACGGGGAGACCCAGTACTTC.

The rearrangement joins TRBV7-2 to TRBJ2-7, with a possible D match to TRBD2 (6 bases). V gave up 5 bases and J gave up 0 bases, with 14 bases separating them. CDR1 is SGHTA, CDR2 FQGNSA, per germline. The CDR3 covers 15 residues. CDR3 sequence (DNA): TGTGCCAGCAGCGCGGGACTCCTCAGCTCCTACGAGCAGTACTTC. Encoded protein: CASSAGLLSSYEQYF.

The rearrangement joins TRBV10-3 to TRBJ2-1; 10 nucleotides agree with TRBD2. With 10 bases clipped from V and 2 bases from J, the junction kept 8 bases outside the gene matches. CDR3 length equals 15 residues. Germline CDR1 ENHRY, CDR2 SYGVKD. The CDR3 DNA sequence: TGTGCCACCGAAGAGCGGGGGGGCCCCTACAATGAGCAGTTCTTC. This sequence encodes CATEERGGPYNEQFF.

The chain recombines TRBV14 with TRBJ2-2, with D uncertain. Germline V gene sequence: CDR1 SGHDN, CDR2 FVKESK. The V end was cut by 6 bases, the J end by 6 bases, with 8 bases between. This CDR3 comprises 12 residues. Written as DNA, the CDR3 is TGTGCCAGCAGTCAATTCCCCGGGGAGCTGTTTTTT. Its translation is CASSQFPGELFF.

The CDR3 protein is CASSPHPGTSGISTDTQYF. The CDR3 DNA reads as TGTGCCAGCAGTCCACACCCTGGGACTAGCGGGATAAGCACAGATACGCAGTATTTT. The chain joins TRBV12-3 or TRBV12-4 to TRBJ2-3, with 13 bases aligning to TRBD2. The J segment lost 0 bases and the V segment lost 5 bases, leaving 11 bases of the junction unmatched. CDR3 size: 19 residues.

This clonotype was detected a few times. J is TRBJ2-1 and V is TRBV5-4, with D possibly TRBD1 on 7 matching bases. V shed 7 bases and J shed 7 bases, with 21 bases lying between them. CDR1 and CDR2 (germline): SGHNT, YYREEE (reference sequence). The CDR3 is 15 amino acids. In DNA form, the CDR3 reads TGTGCCAGCCATGGAGGAGGGGGCGCGGGGAATGAGCAGTTCTTC. Translation gives CASHGGGGAGNEQFF.

This clonotype has more than one count but fewer than ten. The rearrangement uses TRBV7-9 and TRBJ2-5; D gene ambiguous. This CDR3 has 13 amino acids. The ends were cut back, 5 bases at V and 5 bases at J, with 12 bases in the middle. Germline V CDR1 and CDR2: SEHNR, FQNEAQ (reference sequence). CDR3 bases: TGTGCCAGCAGCCCCTCGGGTATGGAGACCCAGTACTTC. Protein product: CASSPSGMETQYF. Full variable domain (remainder filled in from reference TRBV7-9 and TRBJ2-5): DTGVSQNPRHKITKRGQNVTFRCDPISEHNRLYWYRQTLGQGPEFLTYFQNEAQLEKSRLLSDRFSAERPKGSFSTLEIQRTEQGDSAMYLCASSPSGMETQYFGPGTRLLVL.

This clonotype was seen repeatedly, ten times or more. V and J are TRBV7-2 and TRBJ1-1; a weak D match, TRBD1 (5 bases). The ends were cut back, 3 bases at V and 0 bases at J, with 14 bases in the middle. The CDR3 is 16 residues long. The V gene's germline CDR1 is SGHTA and CDR2 FQGNSA. In nucleotides, the CDR3 is TGTGCCAGCAGCTTGTGGGGGTCGGGAGTGAACACTGAAGCTTTCTTT. This gives the protein CASSLWGSGVNTEAFF.

This chain joins TRBV20-1 and TRBJ2-3; 11 positions match TRBD2. The V gene's germline CDR1 is DFQATT and CDR2 SNEGSKA (reference sequence). Unmatched junction bases numbered 8, after V lost 4 bases and J lost 2 bases. This CDR3 has 16 residues. The CDR3 spells CSANHRLAGNTDTQYF. CDR3 nucleotides: TGCAGTGCTAACCACCGACTAGCGGGAAACACAGATACGCAGTATTTT.

This clonotype turned up a few times. V usage is TRBV6-5 and J usage is TRBJ2-7, with 7 bases identical to TRBD1. CDR3 length: 14 amino acids. Germline CDR1 and CDR2: MNHEY and SVGAGI. V dropped 6 bases and J dropped 6; count of bases not matched to a gene: 11. The CDR3 spells CASRPTGVYSEQYV. Written as DNA, the CDR3 is TGTGCCAGCAGACCTACAGGGGTTTATTCCGAGCAGTACGTC.

This sequence joins TRBV19 and TRBJ2-5, with D unclear. The CDR3 is made up of 12 amino acids. Per germline, CDR1 LNHDA and CDR2 SQIVND (reference sequence). V gave up 7 bases and J gave up 2 bases, with 8 bases separating them. CDR3 protein: CASTGLQETQYF. CDR3 nucleotides: TGTGCCAGTACAGGTCTTCAAGAGACCCAGTACTTC.

This clonotype was picked up many times. The chain couples TRBV7-3 to TRBJ2-7; D gene uncertain. Germline values: CDR1 SGHTA, CDR2 FQGTGA. V was trimmed by 2 bases and J by 2 bases, leaving 10 bases between them. CDR3 length equals 14 residues. CDR3 region: CASSLHPGPYEQYF. CDR3 DNA sequence: TGTGCCAGCAGCTTACACCCCGGACCCTACGAGCAGTACTTC.

The chain carries TRBV11-3 and TRBJ2-1; D might be TRBD2 (6 bases). The CDR3 extends over 16 amino acids. Trimming pared 5 bases from V and 1 base from J, leaving 15 bases between. Germline V CDR1 and CDR2: SGHNT, YENEEA. The CDR3 is CASSAPRLESYNEQFF. DNA for the CDR3: TGTGCCAGCAGCGCTCCCCGACTAGAGTCCTACAATGAGCAGTTCTTC.

In this sample, this clonotype turned up a few times. The V and J genes are TRBV20-1 and TRBJ2-7; 10 nucleotides agree with TRBD2. The V gene end was trimmed by 1 base and the J gene end by 2 bases; junction bases not matched to a gene: 14. The CDR3 runs 18 residues. The germline V gene encodes CDR1 DFQATT and CDR2 SNEGSKA (reference sequence). The DNA for the CDR3 is TGCAGTGCTAGAGGCGCTACCCAGACTAGCGGGCTTGCCTACGAGCAGTACTTC. Translated, it gives CSARGATQTSGLAYEQYF.

The rearrangement joins TRBV20-1 to TRBJ2-5; TRBD2 matches 13 bases. Looked up from germline, CDR1 is DFQATT and CDR2 is SNEGSKA (reference sequence). This CDR3 has 16 amino acids. Trimming cost V 5 bases and J 6 bases; bases outside gene matches: 12. The CDR3 loop is CSAGGRLAGGGKTQYF. CDR3 DNA sequence: TGCAGTGCTGGGGGAAGACTAGCGGGAGGTGGAAAGACCCAGTACTTC.

This clonotype was seen many times. The chain recombines TRBV12-5 with TRBJ2-3; D remains unclear. Germline-derived CDR1 and CDR2 are LGHNT and FRNRAP. The V end lost 2 bases, the J end lost 3 bases, and 6 bases lay between the germline ends. The CDR3 totals 13 residues. The CDR3 spells CASGLTETDTQYF. The CDR3 coding sequence is TGTGCTAGTGGTTTGACCGAGACAGATACGCAGTATTTT. The variable domain in full, completed from reference TRBV12-5 and TRBJ2-3, reads DARVTQTPRHKVTEMGQEVTMRCQPILGHNTVFWYRQTMMQGLELLAYFRNRAPLDDSGMPKDRFSAEMPDATLATLKIQPSEPRDSAVYFCASGLTETDTQYFGPGTRLTVL.

The chain recombines TRBV25-1 with TRBJ1-1; TRBD1 matches 7 bases. V trimming: 1 base; J trimming: 5 bases; junction bases outside the gene matches: 7. The length of the CDR3 is 15 residues. The germline V gene encodes CDR1 MGHDK and CDR2 SYGVNS. This CDR3 is CASSEWAGGGTEAFF. In DNA, the CDR3 is TGTGCCAGCAGTGAATGGGCAGGGGGAGGAACTGAAGCTTTCTTT.

This clonotype was found many times. V usage is TRBV7-6 and J usage is TRBJ2-1, with D perhaps matching TRBD2 (6 bases). Per the germline V gene, CDR1 is SGHVS and CDR2 is FNYEAQ. This CDR3 is 15 amino acids long. Trimming took off 3 bases at V and 6 bases at J, with 15 bases between the two ends. Here the CDR3 DNA reads TGTGCCAGCAGCTTTCTTGGGGGGACGATCAATGAGCAGTTCTTC. This encodes CASSFLGGTINEQFF.

CDR3 in DNA: TGTGCCAGCAGTTTAAGCGAAGGGGCCCAGTACTTC. This encodes CASSLSEGAQYF. The chain uses TRBV12-3 or TRBV12-4 and TRBJ2-5; D may be TRBD1 (5 bases). The CDR3 extends over 12 amino acids. Trimming cost V 2 bases and J 9 bases, with 10 bases left between them.

This clonotype was seen only a few times. The chain joins TRBV7-6 to TRBJ2-7; perhaps TRBD2 as D (6 bases). The CDR3 consists of 19 residues. Trimming took 1 base from V and 5 from J, leaving 27 bases between them. Germline CDR1 and CDR2: SGHVS and FNYEAQ. The CDR3 region is CASSLDAYPVTGVSHEQYF. In nucleotides, the CDR3 is TGTGCCAGCAGCTTAGACGCCTACCCCGTGACGGGAGTTAGTCACGAGCAGTACTTC.

The chain combines TRBV6-8 with TRBJ2-7, with TRBD2 matching over 8 bases. Germline V lookup: CDR1 MNHGY, CDR2 SAAAGT. The V gene end was trimmed by 5 bases and the J gene end by 2 bases; junction bases not matched to a gene: 11. CDR3 length: 16 residues. The CDR3 DNA is TGTGCCAGCAGTCCTCGGAGTCTAGCGGGCGCCTACGAGCAGTACTTC. Translated, it gives CASSPRSLAGAYEQYF.